This T cell receptor (beta chain) was found in a study of T cell changes during pregnancy in multiple sclerosis. CDR3 size: 15 residues. V shed 2 bases and J 10 bases; nucleotides not matched to a gene: 7. Germline V CDR1 and CDR2: SGHRS, YFSETQ. The assay was immunoSEQ multiplex PCR, and TCRdb's table has in-frame clones only and misses some. Counted here are 75,000 to 95,000 clones, more than 80% occurring once; the ten biggest clones make up more than 0.8%. The source of this sequence is a female donor in good health, enrolled as a control in a pregnancy study. Sequenced here: peripheral blood, sampled in the first trimester of pregnancy. This chain links TRBV5-1 with TRBJ1-6; 9 bases agree with TRBD1. CDR3 DNA: TGCGCCAGCAGCTTACAGGGACAGGGAAGCTCACCCCTCCACTTT. Its protein is CASSLQGQGSSPLHF.